This T cell receptor beta chain was identified during a study of cytomegalovirus exposure and HLA in healthy donors. This clone occurred once. A multiplex PCR was run with 60 Vbeta primers and 13 Jbeta primers. The protocol was immunoSEQ multiplex PCR, while the TCRdb copy is restricted to in-frame clones and leaves out a portion. The table includes approximately 210,000 clones, about 87% detected once. This CDR3 is 13 amino acids long. Germline V CDR1 and CDR2: WSHSY, SAAADI. V shed 6 bases and J 7 bases; nucleotides not matched to a gene: 5. This chain links TRBV10-2 with TRBJ2-1, with 8 bases fitting TRBD2. The TCR was taken from a woman aged 18-30 years in good health and CMV-seronegative. The specimen was PBMCs. This chain's CDR3 is CASSRGGLNEQFF. CDR3 DNA sequence: TGCGCCAGCAGCCGGGGGGGGTTGAATGAGCAGTTCTTC.